The 21 T cell receptor beta chains below were found in one sample sequenced in a study of vaccination effects on CD4 cells after COVID-19. These receptors have no known antigen. Following culture for more than 9 days, CD4+ T cells were isolated. Participants completed two doses of the BNT162b2 or mRNA-1273 vaccine. Profiling relied on immunoSEQ multiplex PCR, and the TCRdb table lists in-frame clones only, not all of them. The data hold tens of thousands of clones, with approximately 72% observed a single time. Sequencing used CD4+ T cells from PBMCs cultured without peptide, obtained after COVID-19 vaccination. These receptors came from a human donor who received a COVID-19 vaccine.

The rearrangement joins TRBV13 to TRBJ2-7; either TRBD1 or TRBD2 may fit D (5 bases each). This CDR3 spans 19 amino acids. Per germline, CDR1 PRHDT and CDR2 FYEKMQ (reference sequence). V lost 0 bases and J lost 0, with 21 bases in between. The CDR3 region is CASSLGARWGRTSSYEQYF. CDR3 nucleotide sequence: TGTGCCAGCAGCTTAGGAGCCAGGTGGGGGAGAACCAGCTCCTACGAGCAGTACTTC.

J is TRBJ1-1 and V is TRBV3-1 (or the pseudogene TRBV3-2), with 10 bases aligning to TRBD1. The CDR3 spans 19 residues. Trimming took 2 bases from V and 1 from J; bases not matched to a gene: 13. Germline-derived CDR1 and CDR2 are LGHDT and YNNKEL (reference sequence). CDR3 sequence reads: CASSQTGTGATGWNTEAFF. CDR3 nucleotide sequence: TGTGCCAGCAGCCAAACCGGGACAGGGGCCACCGGATGGAACACTGAAGCTTTCTTT.

The chain combines TRBV4-1 with TRBJ1-1; D remains ambiguous. Germline CDR1 MGHRA, CDR2 YSYEKL. V lost 4 bases and J 0 bases, leaving 9 bases between the germline ends. The length of the CDR3 is 14 residues. CDR3 sequence reads: CASSPEALNTEAFF. The DNA of the CDR3 is TGCGCCAGCAGCCCAGAGGCCCTGAACACTGAAGCTTTCTTT.

J is TRBJ1-6 and V is TRBV25-1; D not certain. The CDR3 extends over 16 amino acids. The germline V gene encodes CDR1 MGHDK and CDR2 SYGVNS. Deletions cut 3 bases from V and 8 bases from J, with 17 bases between. The CDR3 here is CASSESRIGLDSPLHF. The CDR3 DNA is TGTGCCAGCAGTGAGTCCAGAATCGGGCTAGATTCACCCCTCCACTTT. Together with reference TRBV25-1 and TRBJ1-6, the CDR3 gives the full variable domain: EADIYQTPRYLVIGTGKKITLECSQTMGHDKMYWYQQDPGMELHLIHYSYGVNSTEKGDLSSESTVSRIRTEHFPLTLESARPSHTSQYLCASSESRIGLDSPLHFGNGTRLTVT.

This clone appeared once. The rearrangement links TRBV7-2 to TRBJ1-2; weak D call: TRBD1 (5 bases). CDR1 and CDR2 from the germline V gene are SGHTA and FQGNSA. This CDR3 contains 14 residues. With 1 base removed from V and 4 bases from J, the gap between germline ends came to 10 bases. CDR3 nucleotides: TGTGCCAGCAGCTTAGAAGGGGCAGTCTATGGCTACACCTTC. Translation gives CASSLEGAVYGYTF.

This clone was seen a single time. This chain joins TRBV29-1 and TRBJ2-2; 8 bases line up with TRBD2. The trim removed 4 bases at V and 7 bases at J, leaving 14 bases unmatched. Germline V lookup: CDR1 SQVTM, CDR2 ANQGSEA. The CDR3 has 16 residues. CDR3 sequence reads: CSVVGMDGGAGGELFF. The CDR3 coding sequence is TGCAGCGTTGTAGGGATGGACGGGGGGGCCGGCGGGGAGCTGTTTTTT.

V is TRBV4-2 and J is TRBJ2-7; D is undetermined. Looked up from germline, CDR1 is LGHNA and CDR2 is YNFKEQ. V lost 0 bases to trimming and J lost 6 bases, with 12 bases between them. The CDR3 totals 14 residues. CDR3 sequence: CASSQDRDRGEQYF. DNA for the CDR3: TGTGCCAGCAGCCAAGATCGCGATCGCGGCGAGCAGTACTTC.

The CDR3 here is CASSPVLGQGSHYGYTF. The CDR3 coding sequence is TGTGCCAGCTCACCGGTCCTCGGACAGGGGTCCCACTATGGCTACACCTTC. The V gene is TRBV18, the J gene TRBJ1-2; 9 bases fit TRBD1. With V trimmed by 3 bases and J by 3 bases, 11 bases remained unmatched. Germline V gives CDR1 KGHSH, CDR2 LQKENI. CDR3 length: 17 amino acids.

As concerns this clone: In the same sample, other DNA sequences code for this CDR3. This chain connects TRBV5-1 to TRBJ2-6; no firm D call. The CDR3 length is 15 residues. Per the germline V gene, CDR1 is SGHRS and CDR2 is YFSETQ. V was cut by 0 bases and J by 0 bases, with 4 bases left in between. The CDR3 nucleotides read TGCGCCAGCAGCTTGGATAGCTCTGGGGCCAACGTCCTGACTTTC. This codes for CASSLDSSGANVLTF.

The genes are TRBV25-1 and TRBJ1-1; D gene ambiguous. This CDR3 comprises 9 residues. Per the germline V gene, CDR1 is MGHDK and CDR2 is SYGVNS. Here the CDR3 reads CGPGTEAFF. The CDR3 DNA reads as TGTGGCCCGGGCACTGAAGCTTTCTTT.

This chain uses TRBV28 with TRBJ1-4; a weak D match, TRBD1 (5 bases). V lost 10 bases and J lost 8, with 17 bases in between. Looked up from germline, CDR1 is MDHEN and CDR2 is SYDVKM. This CDR3 is built from 13 residues. The CDR3 DNA follows: TGTGCCACACGGGAATCAGGGCGGGAAAAACTGTTTTTT. It is translated as CATRESGREKLFF.

DNA for the CDR3: TGTGCCTGGAGTGTACTGGCCTCCCCGGGGATCACTGAAGCTTTCTTT. This codes for CAWSVLASPGITEAFF. The chain links TRBV30 to TRBJ1-1; D is unclear. There are 16 residues in the CDR3. The V gene's germline CDR1 is GTSNPN and CDR2 SVGIG (reference sequence). Trimming took off 0 bases at V and 4 bases at J, with 18 bases between the two ends.

Only a few counts were recorded for this clone. This chain links TRBV11-2 with TRBJ2-2; D possibly corresponds to TRBD2 (6 bases). V lost 2 bases to trimming and J lost 5 bases, with 12 bases between them. The CDR3 extends over 15 amino acids. Germline CDR1 is SGHAT and CDR2 is FQNNGV. The CDR3 bases are TGTGCCAGCAGCTTAACCCCCGGGGGAACCGGGGAGCTGTTTTTT. As protein: CASSLTPGGTGELFF.

V and J are TRBV19 and TRBJ1-2; tentative D call: TRBD1 (5 bases). The CDR3 totals 14 residues. Germline V gives CDR1 LNHDA, CDR2 SQIVND (reference sequence). V lost 8 bases, J lost 3 bases, and 16 bases lay in between. The CDR3 loop is CASGELTGYYGYTF. CDR3 in DNA: TGTGCCAGTGGAGAGCTCACAGGATACTATGGCTACACCTTC.

The chain links TRBV11-2 to TRBJ2-2; D may be TRBD1 (6 bases). Germline loops: CDR1 SGHAT, CDR2 FQNNGV. V was clipped by 3 bases and J by 4 bases, with 15 bases between them. CDR3 length: 16 amino acids. The CDR3 region has the DNA TGTGCCAGCAGCTTGGGGGCCACCACCCTCACCGGGGAGCTGTTTTTT. This codes for CASSLGATTLTGELFF.

This sequence joins TRBV12-3 or TRBV12-4 and TRBJ2-5, with D maybe TRBD1 (6 bases). V gave up 6 bases and J gave up 5 bases, with 10 bases separating them. CDR3 length: 12 amino acids. Here the CDR3 reads CASSPDRETQYF. The CDR3 DNA reads TGTGCCAGCAGCCCAGACAGGGAGACCCAGTACTTC.

J is TRBJ2-2 and V is TRBV7-9; D could derive from TRBD1 or TRBD2 (5 bases each). The CDR3 runs 13 residues. Deletions cut 8 bases from V and 7 bases from J, with 14 bases between. Germline CDR1 is SEHNR and CDR2 is FQNEAQ (reference sequence). CDR3 amino acids: CASGDQFIGELFF. The CDR3 DNA reads TGTGCCAGCGGGGACCAATTCATCGGGGAGCTGTTTTTT. The entire variable domain, with the rest obtained from reference TRBV7-9 and TRBJ2-2, is as follows: DTGVSQNPRHKITKRGQNVTFRCDPISEHNRLYWYRQTLGQGPEFLTYFQNEAQLEKSRLLSDRFSAERPKGSFSTLEIQRTEQGDSAMYLCASGDQFIGELFFGEGSRLTVL.

The chain has TRBV6-2 or TRBV6-3 and TRBJ2-7; the D gene is possibly TRBD1 (6 bases). V was cut by 2 bases and J by 3 bases, with 14 bases left in between. The germline gives CDR1 MNHEY, CDR2 SVGEGT. The CDR3 is 15 residues long. The CDR3 DNA sequence: TGTGCCAGCAGTTACATTCAGGGGTACGTCTACGAGCAGTACTTC. Encoded protein: CASSYIQGYVYEQYF.

CDR3 bases: TGTGCCAGCAGCTTAGCGGGGCGGGGAAACACAGATACGCAGTATTTT. It is translated as CASSLAGRGNTDTQYF. The chain couples TRBV7-2 to TRBJ2-3; possibly TRBD2 for D (6 bases). This CDR3 contains 16 residues. Deletions cut 0 bases from V and 2 bases from J, with 12 bases between. From germline, CDR1 is SGHTA and CDR2 FQGNSA. The full variable domain, its missing parts supplied by reference TRBV7-2 and TRBJ2-3, is GAGVSQSPSNKVTEKGKDVELRCDPISGHTALYWYRQSLGQGLEFLIYFQGNSAPDKSGLPSDRFSAERTGGSVSTLTIQRTQQEDSAVYLCASSLAGRGNTDTQYFGPGTRLTVL.

V is TRBV11-3 and J is TRBJ2-1; D gene unclear. V was clipped by 5 bases and J by 9 bases, with 14 bases between them. Looked up from germline, CDR1 is SGHNT and CDR2 is YENEEA. The CDR3 sequence is 13 residues long. The CDR3 DNA reads TGTGCCAGCAGCCCCAGTAGTGTGGTTGAGCAGTTCTTC. Protein sequence: CASSPSSVVEQFF.

The CDR3 sequence is CASSLIRDRLDNEQFF. Here the CDR3 DNA reads TGTGCCAGCAGCCTGATCCGGGACAGATTAGACAATGAGCAGTTCTTC. The V call is TRBV3-1 (or the pseudogene TRBV3-2), the J call TRBJ2-1, with 7 bases fitting TRBD1. Germline V lookup: CDR1 LGHDT, CDR2 YNNKEL (reference sequence). There are 16 residues in the CDR3. With 4 bases clipped from V and 5 bases from J, the junction kept 11 bases outside the gene matches.